The text below deals with one TCR beta chain. The record originates from a study of immune cell composition in non-small cell lung cancer. Normal lung was sampled as far from the tumour as possible, at least 3 cm. The V gene lost 8 bases and the J gene lost 2 bases, with 19 bases spanning the gap. The germline gives CDR1 MDHEN, CDR2 SYDVKM. This CDR3 spans 16 amino acids. Profiled with immunoSEQ multiplex PCR; TCRdb holds only in-frame clones, not every one. The sample has about 6,700 clones, roughly two thirds seen once; the top ten hold roughly a tenth. This TCR was recovered from a human donor with non-small cell lung cancer. This chain joins TRBV28 and TRBJ1-5; the D is unclear. Sample: non-adjacent lung tissue. As DNA, the CDR3 is TGTGCCAGCGGGCATGGTGAGAGCCTGCGCAATCAGCCCCAGCATTTT. Its protein product is CASGHGESLRNQPQHF. Full variable domain (remainder filled in from reference TRBV28 and TRBJ1-5): DVKVTQSSRYLVKRTGEKVFLECVQDMDHENMFWYRQDPGLGLRLIYFSYDVKMKEKGDIPEGYSVSREKKERFSLILESASTNQTSMYLCASGHGESLRNQPQHFGDGTRLSIL.